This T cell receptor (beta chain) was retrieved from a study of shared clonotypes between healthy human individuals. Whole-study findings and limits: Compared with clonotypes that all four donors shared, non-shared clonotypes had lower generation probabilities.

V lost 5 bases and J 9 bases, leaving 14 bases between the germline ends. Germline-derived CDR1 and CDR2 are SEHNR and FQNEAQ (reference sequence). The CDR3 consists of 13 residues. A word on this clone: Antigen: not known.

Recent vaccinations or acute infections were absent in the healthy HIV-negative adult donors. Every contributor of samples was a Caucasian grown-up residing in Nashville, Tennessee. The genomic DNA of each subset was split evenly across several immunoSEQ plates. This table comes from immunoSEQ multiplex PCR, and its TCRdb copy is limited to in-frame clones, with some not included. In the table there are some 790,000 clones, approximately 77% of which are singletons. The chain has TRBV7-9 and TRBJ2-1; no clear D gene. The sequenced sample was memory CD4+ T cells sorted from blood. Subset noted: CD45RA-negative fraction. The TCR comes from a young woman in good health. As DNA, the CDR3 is TGTGCCAGCAGCCAAGAGACGGATATTGAGCAGTTCTTC. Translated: CASSQETDIEQFF.